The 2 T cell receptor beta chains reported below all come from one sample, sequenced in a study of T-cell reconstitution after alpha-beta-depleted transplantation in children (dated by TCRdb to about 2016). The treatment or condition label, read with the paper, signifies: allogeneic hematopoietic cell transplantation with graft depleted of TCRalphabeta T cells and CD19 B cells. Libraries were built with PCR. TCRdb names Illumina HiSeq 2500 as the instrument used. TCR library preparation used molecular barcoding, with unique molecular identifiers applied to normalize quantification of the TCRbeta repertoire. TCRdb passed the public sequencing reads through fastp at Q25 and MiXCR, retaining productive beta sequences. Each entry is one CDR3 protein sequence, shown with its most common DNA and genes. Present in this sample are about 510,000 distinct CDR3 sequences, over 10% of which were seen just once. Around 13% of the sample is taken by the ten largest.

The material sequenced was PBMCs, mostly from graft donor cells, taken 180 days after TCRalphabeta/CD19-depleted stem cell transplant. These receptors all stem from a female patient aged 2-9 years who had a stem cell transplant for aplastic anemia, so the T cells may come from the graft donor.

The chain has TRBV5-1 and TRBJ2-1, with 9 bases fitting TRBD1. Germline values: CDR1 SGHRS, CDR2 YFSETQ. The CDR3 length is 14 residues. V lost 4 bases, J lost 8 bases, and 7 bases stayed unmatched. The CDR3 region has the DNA TGCGCCAGCAGCCCCAGACAGGGGGGGCATGAGCAGTTCTTC. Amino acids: CASSPRQGGHEQFF.

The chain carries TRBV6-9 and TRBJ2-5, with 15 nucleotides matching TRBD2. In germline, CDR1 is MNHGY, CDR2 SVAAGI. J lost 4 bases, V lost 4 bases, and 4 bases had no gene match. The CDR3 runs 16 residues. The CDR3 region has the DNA TGTGCCAGCAGTTGCCCGGGACTAGCGGGAGGAGAGACCCAGTACTTC. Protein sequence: CASSCPGLAGGETQYF.